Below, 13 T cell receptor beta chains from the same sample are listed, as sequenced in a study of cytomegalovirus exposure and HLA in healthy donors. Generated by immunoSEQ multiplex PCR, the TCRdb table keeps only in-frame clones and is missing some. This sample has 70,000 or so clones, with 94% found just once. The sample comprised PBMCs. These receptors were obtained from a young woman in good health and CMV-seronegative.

The CDR3 bases are TGTGCCAGCAGCCCTAGTGGCACAGATACGCAGTATTTT. The encoded protein is CASSPSGTDTQYF. V usage is TRBV13 and J usage is TRBJ2-3; no reliable D call. This CDR3 comprises 13 residues. Germline lookup yields CDR1 PRHDT and CDR2 FYEKMQ (reference sequence). V was pared by 5 bases and J by 1 base, with 7 bases between.

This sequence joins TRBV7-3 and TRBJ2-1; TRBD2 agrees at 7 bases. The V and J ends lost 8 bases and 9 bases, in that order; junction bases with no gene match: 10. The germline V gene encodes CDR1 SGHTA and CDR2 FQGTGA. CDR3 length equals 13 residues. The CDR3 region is CASGQGGSGEQFF. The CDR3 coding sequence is TGTGCCAGCGGGCAGGGAGGGTCAGGTGAGCAGTTCTTC.

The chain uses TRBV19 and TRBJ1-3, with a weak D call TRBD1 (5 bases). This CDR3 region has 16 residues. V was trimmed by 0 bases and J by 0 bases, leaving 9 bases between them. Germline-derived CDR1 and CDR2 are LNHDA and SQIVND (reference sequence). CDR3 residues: CASSIDRDSSGNTIYF. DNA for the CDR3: TGTGCCAGTAGTATAGATCGTGACAGCTCTGGAAACACCATATATTTT.

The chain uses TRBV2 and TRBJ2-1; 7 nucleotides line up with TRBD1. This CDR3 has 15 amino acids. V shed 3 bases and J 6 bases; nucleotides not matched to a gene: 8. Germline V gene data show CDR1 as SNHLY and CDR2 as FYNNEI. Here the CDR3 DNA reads TGTGCCAGCAGTGATCTACAGGGGCCCCGCAATGAGCAGTTCTTC. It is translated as CASSDLQGPRNEQFF.

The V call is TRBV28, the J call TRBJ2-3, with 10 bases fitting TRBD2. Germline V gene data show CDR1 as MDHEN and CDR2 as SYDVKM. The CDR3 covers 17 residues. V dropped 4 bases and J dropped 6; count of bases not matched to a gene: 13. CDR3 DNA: TGTGCCAGCAGTTCCCGTGCAGCGGGAGGGCCTGTGGATACGCAGTATTTT. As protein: CASSSRAAGGPVDTQYF.

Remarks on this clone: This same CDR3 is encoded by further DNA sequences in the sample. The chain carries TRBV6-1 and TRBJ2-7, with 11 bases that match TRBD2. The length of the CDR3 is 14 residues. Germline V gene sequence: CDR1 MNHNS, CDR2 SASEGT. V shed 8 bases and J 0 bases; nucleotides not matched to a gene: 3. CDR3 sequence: CASGTSGSSYEQYF. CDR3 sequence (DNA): TGTGCCAGCGGAACTAGCGGGAGCTCCTACGAGCAGTACTTC.

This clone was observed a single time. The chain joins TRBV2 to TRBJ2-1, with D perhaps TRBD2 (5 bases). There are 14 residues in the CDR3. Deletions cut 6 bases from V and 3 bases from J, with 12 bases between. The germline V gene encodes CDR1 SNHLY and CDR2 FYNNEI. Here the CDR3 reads CASSSAGIYNEQFF. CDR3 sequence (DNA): TGTGCCAGCAGCTCTGCGGGCATCTACAATGAGCAGTTCTTC. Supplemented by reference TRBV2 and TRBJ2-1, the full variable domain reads EPEVTQTPSHQVTQMGQEVILRCVPISNHLYFYWYRQILGQKVEFLVSFYNNEISEKSEIFDDQFSVERPDGSNFTLKIRSTKLEDSAMYFCASSSAGIYNEQFFGPGTRLTVL.

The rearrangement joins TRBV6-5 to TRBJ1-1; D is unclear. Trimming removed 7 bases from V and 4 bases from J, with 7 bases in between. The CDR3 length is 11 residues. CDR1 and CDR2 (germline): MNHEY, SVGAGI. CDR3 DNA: TGTGCCAGCAACAGTCCCACTGAAGCTTTCTTT. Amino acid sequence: CASNSPTEAFF.

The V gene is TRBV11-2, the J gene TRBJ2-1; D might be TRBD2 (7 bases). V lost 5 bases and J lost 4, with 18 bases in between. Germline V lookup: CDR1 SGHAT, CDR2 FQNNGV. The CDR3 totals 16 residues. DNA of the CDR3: TGTGCCAGCAGCCCACTTTCGGGGGGCTGGTACAATGAGCAGTTCTTC. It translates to CASSPLSGGWYNEQFF.

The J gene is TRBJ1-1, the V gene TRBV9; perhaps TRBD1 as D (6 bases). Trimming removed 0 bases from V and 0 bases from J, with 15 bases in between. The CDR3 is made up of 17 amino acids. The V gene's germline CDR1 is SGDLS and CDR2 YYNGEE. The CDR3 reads CASSVGGQVTMNTEAFF. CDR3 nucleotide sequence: TGTGCCAGCAGCGTAGGGGGGCAGGTGACTATGAACACTGAAGCTTTCTTT. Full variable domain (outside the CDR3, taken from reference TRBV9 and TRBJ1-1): DSGVTQTPKHLITATGQRVTLRCSPRSGDLSVYWYQQSLDQGLQFLIQYYNGEERAKGNILERFSAQQFPDLHSELNLSSLELGDSALYFCASSVGGQVTMNTEAFFGQGTRLTVV.

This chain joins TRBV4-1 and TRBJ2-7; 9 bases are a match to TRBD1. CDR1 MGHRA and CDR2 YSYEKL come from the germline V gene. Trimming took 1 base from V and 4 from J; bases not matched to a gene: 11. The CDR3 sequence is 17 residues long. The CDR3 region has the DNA TGCGCCAGCAGCCAAGGTGGTTCGGGACAGGGATCGTACGAGCAGTACTTC. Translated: CASSQGGSGQGSYEQYF.

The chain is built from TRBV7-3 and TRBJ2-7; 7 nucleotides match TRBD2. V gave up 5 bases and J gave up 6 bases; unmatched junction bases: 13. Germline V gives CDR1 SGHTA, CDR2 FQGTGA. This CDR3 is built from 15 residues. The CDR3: CASSPTGTTRVEQYF. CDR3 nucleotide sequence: TGTGCCAGCAGCCCGACCGGGACTACCAGGGTCGAGCAGTACTTC.

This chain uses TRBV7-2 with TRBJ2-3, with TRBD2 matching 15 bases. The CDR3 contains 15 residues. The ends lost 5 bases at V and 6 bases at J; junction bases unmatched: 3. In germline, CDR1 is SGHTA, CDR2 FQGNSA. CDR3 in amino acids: CASSRTSGGADTQYF. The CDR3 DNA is TGTGCCAGCAGCCGGACTAGCGGGGGGGCTGATACGCAGTATTTT.